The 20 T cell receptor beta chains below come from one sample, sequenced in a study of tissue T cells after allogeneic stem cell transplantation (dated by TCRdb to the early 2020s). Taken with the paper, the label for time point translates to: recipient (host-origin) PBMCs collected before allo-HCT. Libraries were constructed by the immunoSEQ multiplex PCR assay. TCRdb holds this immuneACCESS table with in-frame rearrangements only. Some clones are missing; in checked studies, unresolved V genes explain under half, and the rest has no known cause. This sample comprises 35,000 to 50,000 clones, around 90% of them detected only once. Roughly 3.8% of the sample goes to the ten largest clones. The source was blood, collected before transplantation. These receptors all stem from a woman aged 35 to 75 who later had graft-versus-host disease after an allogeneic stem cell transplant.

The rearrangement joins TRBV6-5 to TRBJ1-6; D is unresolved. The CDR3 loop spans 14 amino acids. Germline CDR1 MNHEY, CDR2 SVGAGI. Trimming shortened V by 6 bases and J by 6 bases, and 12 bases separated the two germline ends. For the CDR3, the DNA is TGTGCCAGCAGGAAGAGGGATATTAATTCACCCCTCCACTTT. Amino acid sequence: CASRKRDINSPLHF.

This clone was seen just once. This CDR3 reads CASSQEGGLSTDTQYF. DNA of the CDR3: TGCGCCAGCAGCCAAGAGGGGGGACTTAGCACAGATACGCAGTATTTT. V and J are TRBV4-3 and TRBJ2-3; D may be TRBD2 (6 bases). V lost 0 bases and J lost 0, with 10 bases in between. The CDR3 loop spans 16 amino acids. Germline-derived CDR1 and CDR2 are LGHNA and YSLEER.

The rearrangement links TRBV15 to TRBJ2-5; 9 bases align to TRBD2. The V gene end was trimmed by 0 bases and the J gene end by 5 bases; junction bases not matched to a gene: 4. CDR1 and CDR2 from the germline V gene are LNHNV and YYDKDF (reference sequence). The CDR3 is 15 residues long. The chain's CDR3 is CATSRDVAGVETQYF. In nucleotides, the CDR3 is TGTGCCACCAGCAGAGACGTAGCGGGAGTGGAGACCCAGTACTTC. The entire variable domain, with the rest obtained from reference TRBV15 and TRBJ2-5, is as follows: DAMVIQNPRYQVTQFGKPVTLSCSQTLNHNVMYWYQQKSSQAPKLLFHYYDKDFNNEADTPDNFQSRRPNTSFCFLDIRSPGLGDTAMYLCATSRDVAGVETQYFGPGTRLLVL.

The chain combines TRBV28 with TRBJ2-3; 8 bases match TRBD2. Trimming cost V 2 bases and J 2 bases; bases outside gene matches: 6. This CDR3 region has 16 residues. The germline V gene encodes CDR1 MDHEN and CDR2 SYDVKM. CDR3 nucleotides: TGTGCCAGCAGTTTAATAGGGACTAGACTCACAGATACGCAGTATTTT. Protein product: CASSLIGTRLTDTQYF.

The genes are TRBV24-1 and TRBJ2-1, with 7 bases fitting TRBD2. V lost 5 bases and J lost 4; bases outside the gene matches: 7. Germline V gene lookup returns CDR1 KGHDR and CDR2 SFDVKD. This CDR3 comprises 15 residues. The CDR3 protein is CATSVPSGTYNEQFF. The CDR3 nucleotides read TGTGCCACCAGTGTCCCCAGCGGGACGTACAATGAGCAGTTCTTC.

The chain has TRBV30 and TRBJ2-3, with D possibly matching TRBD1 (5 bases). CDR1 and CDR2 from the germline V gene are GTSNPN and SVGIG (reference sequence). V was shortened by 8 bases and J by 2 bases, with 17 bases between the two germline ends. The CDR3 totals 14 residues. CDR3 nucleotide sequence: TGTGCCCTCCTAAGGGGCGGAACCACAGATACGCAGTATTTT. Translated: CALLRGGTTDTQYF.

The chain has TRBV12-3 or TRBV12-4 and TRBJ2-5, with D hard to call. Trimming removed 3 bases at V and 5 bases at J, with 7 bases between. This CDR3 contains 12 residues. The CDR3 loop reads CASSFLGETQYF. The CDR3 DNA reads TGTGCCAGCAGTTTTCTAGGCGAGACCCAGTACTTC.

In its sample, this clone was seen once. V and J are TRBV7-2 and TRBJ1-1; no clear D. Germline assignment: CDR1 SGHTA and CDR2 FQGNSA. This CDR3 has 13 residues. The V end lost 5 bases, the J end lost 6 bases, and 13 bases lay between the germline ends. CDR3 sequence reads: CASSQLIIAEAFF. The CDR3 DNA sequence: TGTGCCAGCAGCCAACTAATAATCGCTGAAGCTTTCTTT. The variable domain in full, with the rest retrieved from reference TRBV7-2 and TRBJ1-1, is GAGVSQSPSNKVTEKGKDVELRCDPISGHTALYWYRQSLGQGLEFLIYFQGNSAPDKSGLPSDRFSAERTGGSVSTLTIQRTQQEDSAVYLCASSQLIIAEAFFGQGTRLTVV.

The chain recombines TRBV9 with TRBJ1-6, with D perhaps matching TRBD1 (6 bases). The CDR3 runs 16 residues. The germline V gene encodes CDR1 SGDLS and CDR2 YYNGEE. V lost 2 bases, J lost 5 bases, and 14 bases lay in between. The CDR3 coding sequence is TGTGCCAGCAGCGTCGGGGGGGCCGCTAATAATTCACCCCTCCACTTT. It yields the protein CASSVGGAANNSPLHF.

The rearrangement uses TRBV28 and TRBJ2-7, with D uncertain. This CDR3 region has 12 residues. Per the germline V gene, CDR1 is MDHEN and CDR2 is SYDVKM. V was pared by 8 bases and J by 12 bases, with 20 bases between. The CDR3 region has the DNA TGTGCCAGCTCCCCCGGCGGCACTACGGTGTACTTC. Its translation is CASSPGGTTVYF. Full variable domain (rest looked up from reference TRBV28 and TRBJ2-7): DVKVTQSSRYLVKRTGEKVFLECVQDMDHENMFWYRQDPGLGLRLIYFSYDVKMKEKGDIPEGYSVSREKKERFSLILESASTNQTSMYLCASSPGGTTVYFGPGTRLTVT.

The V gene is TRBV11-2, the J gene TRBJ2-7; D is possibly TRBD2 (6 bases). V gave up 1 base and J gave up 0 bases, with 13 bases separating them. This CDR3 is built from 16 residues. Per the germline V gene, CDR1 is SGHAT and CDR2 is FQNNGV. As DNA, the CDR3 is TGTGCCAGCAGCTTAGGTAGGGAGGCCGACTCCTACGAGCAGTACTTC. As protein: CASSLGREADSYEQYF.

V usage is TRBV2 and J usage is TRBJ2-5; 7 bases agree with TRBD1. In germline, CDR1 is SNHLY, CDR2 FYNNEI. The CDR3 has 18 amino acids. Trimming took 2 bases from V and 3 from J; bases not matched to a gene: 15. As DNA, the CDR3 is TGTGCCAGCAGTGAAAAAAGGGGATTAGGGGGCGGAAAAGAGACCCAGTACTTC. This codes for CASSEKRGLGGGKETQYF.

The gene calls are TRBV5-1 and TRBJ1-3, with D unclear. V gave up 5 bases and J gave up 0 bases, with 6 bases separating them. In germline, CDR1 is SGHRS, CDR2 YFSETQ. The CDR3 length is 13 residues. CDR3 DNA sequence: TGCGCCAGCAGAGAGGTCTCTGGAAACACCATATATTTT. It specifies CASREVSGNTIYF.

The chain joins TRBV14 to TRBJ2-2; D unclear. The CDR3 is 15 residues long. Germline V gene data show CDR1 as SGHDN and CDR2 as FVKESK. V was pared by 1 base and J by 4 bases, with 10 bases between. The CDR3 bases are TGTGCCAGCAGCCAAGTTTCCGGCTTCACCGGGGAGCTGTTTTTT. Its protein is CASSQVSGFTGELFF. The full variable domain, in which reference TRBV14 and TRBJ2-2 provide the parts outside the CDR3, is EAGVTQFPSHSVIEKGQTVTLRCDPISGHDNLYWYRRVMGKEIKFLLHFVKESKQDESGMPNNRFLAERTGGTYSTLKVQPAELEDSGVYFCASSQVSGFTGELFFGEGSRLTVL.

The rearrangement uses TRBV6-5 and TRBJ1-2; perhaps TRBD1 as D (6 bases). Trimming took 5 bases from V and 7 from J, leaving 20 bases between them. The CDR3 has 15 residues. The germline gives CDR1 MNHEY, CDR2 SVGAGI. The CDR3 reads CASSKWDTPVGGYTF. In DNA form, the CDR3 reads TGTGCCAGCAGTAAATGGGACACTCCAGTGGGTGGCTACACCTTC.

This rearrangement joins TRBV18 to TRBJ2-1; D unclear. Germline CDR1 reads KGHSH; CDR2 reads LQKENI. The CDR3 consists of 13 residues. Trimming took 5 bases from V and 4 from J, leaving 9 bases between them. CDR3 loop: CASSEVGYNEQFF. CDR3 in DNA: TGTGCCAGCTCAGAAGTCGGTTACAATGAGCAGTTCTTC.

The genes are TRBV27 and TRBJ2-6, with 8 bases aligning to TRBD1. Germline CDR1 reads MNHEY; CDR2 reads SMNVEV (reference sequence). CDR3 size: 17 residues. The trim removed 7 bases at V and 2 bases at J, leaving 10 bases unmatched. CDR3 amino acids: CASTFIGQGTGANVLTF. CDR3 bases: TGTGCCAGCACTTTTATAGGACAGGGCACTGGGGCCAACGTCCTGACTTTC.

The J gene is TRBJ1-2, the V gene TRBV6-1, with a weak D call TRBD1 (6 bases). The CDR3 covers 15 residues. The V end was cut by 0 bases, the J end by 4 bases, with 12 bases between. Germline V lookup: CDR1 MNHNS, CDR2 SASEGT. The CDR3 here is CASSEASWGAYGYTF. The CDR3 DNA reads TGTGCCAGCAGTGAAGCGAGTTGGGGGGCCTATGGCTACACCTTC.

The CDR3 here is CASSQGTSTEAFF. The CDR3 bases are TGTGCCAGCTCGCAGGGGACGTCGACTGAAGCTTTCTTT. V and J are TRBV18 and TRBJ1-1; D might be TRBD1 (6 bases). The CDR3 runs 13 residues. CDR1 is KGHSH and CDR2 is LQKENI in the germline V gene. V lost 6 bases and J 5 bases, leaving 13 bases between the germline ends. Full variable domain (remainder filled in from reference TRBV18 and TRBJ1-1): NAGVMQNPRHLVRRRGQEARLRCSPMKGHSHVYWYRQLPEEGLKFMVYLQKENIIDESGMPKERFSAEFPKEGPSILRIQQVVRGDSAAYFCASSQGTSTEAFFGQGTRLTVV.

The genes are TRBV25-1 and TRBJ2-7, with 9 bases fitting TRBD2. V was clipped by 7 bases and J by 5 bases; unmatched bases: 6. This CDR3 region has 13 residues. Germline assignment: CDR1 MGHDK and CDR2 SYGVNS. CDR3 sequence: CASNGREGHEQYF. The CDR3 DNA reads TGTGCCAGCAACGGGCGGGAGGGCCACGAGCAGTACTTC.